Presented here are 5 T cell receptor beta chains from one specimen sequenced in a study (dated by TCRdb to the mid-2010s). The library was obtained by RT-PCR. The data were produced on an Illumina MiSeq. The raw public data were reprocessed by TCRdb itself: fastp quality trimming at Q25, MiXCR clonotype calling, in-frame beta chains only. Rows are combined by CDR3 protein, so each entry shows the most common genes and DNA. The sample table contains around 700,000 distinct CDR3 sequences; only one count was recorded for 14% of them. The top ten hold roughly 3.9% of the sample. Sample: memory CD4+ T cells from blood. The receptors originated from a female donor in good health, serving as a healthy control.

V and J are TRBV14 and TRBJ1-5; D gene uncertain. This CDR3 comprises 13 residues. Germline CDR1 is SGHDN and CDR2 is FVKESK. V lost 1 base, J lost 4 bases, and 5 bases lay in between. The CDR3 DNA reads as TGTGCCAGCAGCCAAGCCTGGAATCAGCCCCAGCATTTT. Translating it yields CASSQAWNQPQHF. The full variable domain, with the rest looked up from reference TRBV14 and TRBJ1-5, is EAGVTQFPSHSVIEKGQTVTLRCDPISGHDNLYWYRRVMGKEIKFLLHFVKESKQDESGMPNNRFLAERTGGTYSTLKVQPAELEDSGVYFCASSQAWNQPQHFGDGTRLSIL.

This clonotype was found a few times. The gene calls are TRBV30 and TRBJ2-7, with 7 bases identical to TRBD2. Germline V gene lookup returns CDR1 GTSNPN and CDR2 SVGIG (reference sequence). The ends lost 0 bases at V and 3 bases at J; junction bases unmatched: 5. This CDR3 spans 14 amino acids. The CDR3 loop reads CAWSVASGVYEQYF. CDR3 sequence (DNA): TGTGCCTGGAGTGTGGCTAGCGGAGTCTACGAGCAGTACTTC.

The sample holds a few counts of this clonotype. The chain combines TRBV2 with TRBJ2-1; a weak D match, TRBD1 (6 bases). Germline CDR1 is SNHLY and CDR2 is FYNNEI. V was trimmed by 2 bases and J by 8 bases, leaving 13 bases between them. The length of the CDR3 is 14 residues. The CDR3 bases are TGTGCCAGCAGTGAAAGGGGGTTAGTAGATGAGCAGTTCTTC. It translates to CASSERGLVDEQFF.

In the case of this clonotype: This sequence may be a read error, since a much larger clone differs from it by one base. This sequence joins TRBV20-1 and TRBJ1-5; no reliable D call. Germline V gives CDR1 DFQATT, CDR2 SNEGSKA (reference sequence). The ends were cut back, 3 bases at V and 6 bases at J, with 12 bases in the middle. The CDR3 covers 13 residues. The CDR3 DNA sequence: TGCAGTGCTAGCCCCGGGGAGGGTCAGCCCCAGCATTTT. Amino acids: CSASPGEGQPQHF.

The chain carries TRBV7-2 and TRBJ1-2; D is unclear. CDR1 is SGHTA and CDR2 is FQGNSA in the germline V gene. The CDR3 consists of 14 residues. V lost 5 bases to trimming and J lost 0 bases, with 10 bases between them. CDR3 residues: CASSLHKANYGYTF. CDR3 sequence (DNA): TGTGCCAGCAGCCTCCATAAAGCTAACTATGGCTACACCTTC.